These 13 T cell receptor beta chains were sequenced from one sample in a study of blood T cell repertoires in COVID-19. The method was immunoSEQ multiplex PCR; TCRdb's version includes in-frame clones alone and lacks a portion of them. The profile shows 200,000 to 300,000 clones, 82% of them singletons. Sequencing input: peripheral blood. These receptors were obtained from a woman in her 70s with acute or convalescent COVID-19.

This clone was observed a few times. J is TRBJ1-1 and V is TRBV5-4; TRBD1 matches at 11 bases. Trimming removed 4 bases from V and 4 bases from J; junction bases left unmatched: 9. Per germline, CDR1 SGHNT and CDR2 YYREEE (reference sequence). The CDR3 is made up of 16 amino acids. CDR3 loop: CASSRDRGWLGTEAFF. The CDR3 coding sequence is TGTGCCAGCAGCAGGGACAGGGGGTGGTTGGGCACTGAAGCTTTCTTT.

The chain uses TRBV30 and TRBJ1-5; maybe TRBD1 (5 bases). Germline V lookup: CDR1 GTSNPN, CDR2 SVGIG (reference sequence). CDR3 size: 15 residues. The V end was cut by 5 bases, the J end by 6 bases, with 20 bases between. CDR3 coding DNA: TGTGCCTGGGCGGTGGGAGGACACGTGGGTCAGCCCCAGCATTTT. Translation: CAWAVGGHVGQPQHF.

This chain links TRBV19 with TRBJ2-1; D might be TRBD1 (6 bases). Germline V gene sequence: CDR1 LNHDA, CDR2 SQIVND (reference sequence). The CDR3 sequence is 17 residues long. Trimming shortened V by 0 bases and J by 0 bases, and 12 bases separated the two germline ends. The CDR3 region has the DNA TGTGCCAGTAGTATAGACACCGGGACAAGCTCCTACAATGAGCAGTTCTTC. It specifies CASSIDTGTSSYNEQFF.

V is TRBV20-1 and J is TRBJ1-1; D might be TRBD1 (6 bases). This CDR3 has 11 residues. Per germline, CDR1 DFQATT and CDR2 SNEGSKA (reference sequence). The ends were cut back, 6 bases at V and 7 bases at J, with 12 bases in the middle. This chain's CDR3 is CSAGQPNEAFF. CDR3 sequence (DNA): TGCAGTGCCGGACAGCCAAATGAAGCTTTCTTT.

This sequence joins TRBV10-3 and TRBJ2-5; 7 bases fit TRBD1. This CDR3 is built from 14 residues. CDR1 is ENHRY, CDR2 SYGVKD, per germline. The J segment lost 0 bases and the V segment lost 6 bases, leaving 4 bases of the junction unmatched. This chain's CDR3 is CAISTGQDQETQYF. In DNA, the CDR3 is TGTGCCATCAGCACCGGACAGGACCAAGAGACCCAGTACTTC.

The chain uses TRBV2 and TRBJ1-4, with 9 bases fitting TRBD1. Germline-derived CDR1 and CDR2 are SNHLY and FYNNEI. CDR3 length: 14 amino acids. Germline trimming cut 7 bases from V and 7 bases from J; bases unmatched to any gene: 7. The CDR3 loop reads CASIIQGASEKLFF. The CDR3 coding sequence is TGTGCCAGCATAATACAGGGGGCAAGTGAAAAACTGTTTTTT.

The chain employs TRBV7-9 and TRBJ1-2; the D gene is possibly TRBD1 (6 bases). The CDR3 has 15 residues. Germline V gene lookup returns CDR1 SEHNR and CDR2 FQNEAQ (reference sequence). Trimming removed 8 bases at V and 4 bases at J, with 20 bases between. CDR3 coding DNA: TGTGCCAGCGGTGAACAGGGCCAAAGGAGCTATGGCTACACCTTC. Amino acids: CASGEQGQRSYGYTF.

The chain recombines TRBV2 with TRBJ1-5; no clear D. Germline lookup yields CDR1 SNHLY and CDR2 FYNNEI. V lost 3 bases and J 2 bases, leaving 11 bases between the germline ends. This CDR3 region has 15 residues. The CDR3 loop is CASSETGSGNQPQHF. The CDR3 DNA sequence: TGTGCCAGCAGTGAGACCGGGTCTGGCAATCAGCCCCAGCATTTT. The full variable domain, rest sourced from reference TRBV2 and TRBJ1-5, is EPEVTQTPSHQVTQMGQEVILRCVPISNHLYFYWYRQILGQKVEFLVSFYNNEISEKSEIFDDQFSVERPDGSNFTLKIRSTKLEDSAMYFCASSETGSGNQPQHFGDGTRLSIL.

The chain is built from TRBV28 and TRBJ2-7, with D possibly TRBD1 on 6 matching bases. The CDR3 is 17 residues long. Trimming took 3 bases from V and 0 from J, leaving 18 bases between them. Germline assignment: CDR1 MDHEN and CDR2 SYDVKM. CDR3 residues: CASSFPPGTRSSYEQYF. The CDR3 DNA follows: TGTGCCAGCAGTTTCCCCCCCGGGACACGCAGCTCCTACGAGCAGTACTTC.

This clone was recorded only once. This chain uses TRBV11-2 with TRBJ1-5; D is perhaps TRBD1 (5 bases). Trimming pared 2 bases from V and 5 bases from J, leaving 10 bases between. In germline, CDR1 is SGHAT, CDR2 FQNNGV. CDR3 length: 14 amino acids. CDR3 region: CASSLIRGHQPQHF. CDR3 sequence (DNA): TGTGCCAGCAGCTTAATAAGGGGCCATCAGCCCCAGCATTTT.

This chain links TRBV11-1 with TRBJ2-1, with 10 bases lining up with TRBD2. Germline values: CDR1 SGHAT, CDR2 FQDESV (reference sequence). CDR3 length: 16 amino acids. J gave up 7 bases and V 1 base, and 7 bases lay outside the gene matches. In DNA form, the CDR3 reads TGTGCCAGCAGCTTAGAGTCTAGCGGGGGTAAGAATGAGCAGTTCTTC. This translates into CASSLESSGGKNEQFF.

This chain connects TRBV5-1 to TRBJ2-6; tentatively, D is TRBD1 (6 bases). Germline V gene data show CDR1 as SGHRS and CDR2 as YFSETQ. The CDR3 consists of 16 residues. The V and J ends lost 4 bases and 9 bases respectively, with 20 bases between them. The CDR3 sequence: CASSDGLGQGVNVLTF. CDR3 coding DNA: TGCGCCAGCAGCGACGGTCTGGGACAAGGAGTCAACGTCCTGACTTTC.

The chain has TRBV7-2 and TRBJ2-3; a weak D match, TRBD1 (5 bases). V shed 2 bases and J shed 9 bases, with 18 bases lying between them. The CDR3 extends over 15 amino acids. Germline values: CDR1 SGHTA, CDR2 FQGNSA. CDR3 sequence (DNA): TGTGCCAGCAGCTTACAGGGAACCCTCGGTGTCACGCAGTATTTT. Translated, it gives CASSLQGTLGVTQYF.